This T cell receptor beta chain was profiled in a study of blood T cell repertoires in COVID-19. Study-wide background: Acute and convalescent COVID-19 specimens originated in the United States, Italy and Spain. From T cells, B-cell-depleted T cells, or PBMCs came the material, which was cDNA or gDNA.

Concerning this clone: Additional DNA sequences in this sample encode the identical CDR3.

The authors' processing: For nucleated cells, counts were estimated from reference gene primer amplification. TCRdb's table, derived via immunoSEQ multiplex PCR, lists solely in-frame clones and lacks some. Clone size and the V and J calls come from that table; the DNA yielded D and trimming. The sample includes 120,000 or so clones, roughly 85% of them seen just once. V was shortened by 1 base and J by 8 bases, with 9 bases between the two germline ends. The CDR3 is made up of 12 amino acids. Germline-derived CDR1 and CDR2 are SGHRS and YFSETQ. This receptor was obtained from an elderly woman with acute or convalescent COVID-19. Input material: peripheral blood. The V gene is TRBV5-1, the J gene TRBJ1-1; tentative D call: TRBD1 (6 bases). In DNA, the CDR3 is TGCGCCAGCAGCTTGACCGGGACAGAAGCTTTCTTT. It is translated as CASSLTGTEAFF.